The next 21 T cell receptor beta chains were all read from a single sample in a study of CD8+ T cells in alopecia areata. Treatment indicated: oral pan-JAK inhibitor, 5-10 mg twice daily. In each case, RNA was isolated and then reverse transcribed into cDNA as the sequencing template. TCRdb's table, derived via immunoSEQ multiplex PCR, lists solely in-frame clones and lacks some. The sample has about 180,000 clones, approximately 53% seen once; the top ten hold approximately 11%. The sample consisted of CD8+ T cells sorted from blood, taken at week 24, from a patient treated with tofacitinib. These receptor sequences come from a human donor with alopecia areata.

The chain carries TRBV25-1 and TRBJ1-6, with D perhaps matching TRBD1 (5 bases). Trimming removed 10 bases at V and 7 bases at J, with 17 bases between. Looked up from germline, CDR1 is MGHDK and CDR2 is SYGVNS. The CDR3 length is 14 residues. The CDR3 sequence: CATPPGPTNSPLHF. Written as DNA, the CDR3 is TGTGCCACCCCCCCGGGACCAACGAATTCACCCCTCCACTTT.

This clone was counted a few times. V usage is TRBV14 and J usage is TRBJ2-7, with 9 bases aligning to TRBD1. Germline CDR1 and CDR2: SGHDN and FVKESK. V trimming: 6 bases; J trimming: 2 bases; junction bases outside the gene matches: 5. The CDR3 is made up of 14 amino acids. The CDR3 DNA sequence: TGTGCCAGCAGTTACAGACAGGGGGCCTACGAGCAGTACTTC. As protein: CASSYRQGAYEQYF.

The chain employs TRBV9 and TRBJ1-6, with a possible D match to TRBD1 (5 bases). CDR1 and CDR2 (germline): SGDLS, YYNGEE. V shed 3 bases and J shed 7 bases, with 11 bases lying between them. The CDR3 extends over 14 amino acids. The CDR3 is CASSGQGGNSPLHF. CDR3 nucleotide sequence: TGTGCCAGCAGCGGGCAGGGTGGGAATTCACCCCTCCACTTT. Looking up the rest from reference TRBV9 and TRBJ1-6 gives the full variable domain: DSGVTQTPKHLITATGQRVTLRCSPRSGDLSVYWYQQSLDQGLQFLIQYYNGEERAKGNILERFSAQQFPDLHSELNLSSLELGDSALYFCASSGQGGNSPLHFGNGTRLTVT.

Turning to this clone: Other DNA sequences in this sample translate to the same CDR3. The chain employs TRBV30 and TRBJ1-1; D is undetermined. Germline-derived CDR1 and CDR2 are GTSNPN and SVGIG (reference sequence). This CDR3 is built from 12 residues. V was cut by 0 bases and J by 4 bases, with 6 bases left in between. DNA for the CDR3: TGTGCCTGGAGTGTACTCGGCACTGAAGCTTTCTTT. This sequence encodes CAWSVLGTEAFF.

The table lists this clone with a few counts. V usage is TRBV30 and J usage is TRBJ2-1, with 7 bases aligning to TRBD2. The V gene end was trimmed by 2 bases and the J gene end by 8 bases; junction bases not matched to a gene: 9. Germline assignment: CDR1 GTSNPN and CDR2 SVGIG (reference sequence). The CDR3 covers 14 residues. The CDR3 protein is CAWSSLRGEDEQFF. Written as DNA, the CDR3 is TGTGCCTGGAGTTCCTTACGGGGGGAAGATGAGCAGTTCTTC.

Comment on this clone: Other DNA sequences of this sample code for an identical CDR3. CDR3 loop: CASGHQPQHF. The DNA for the CDR3 is TGTGCCAGCGGCCATCAGCCCCAGCATTTT. The chain has TRBV6-5 and TRBJ1-5; D ambiguous. This CDR3 has 10 amino acids. Germline V CDR1 and CDR2: MNHEY, SVGAGI. The V end was cut by 8 bases, the J end by 5 bases, with 4 bases between.

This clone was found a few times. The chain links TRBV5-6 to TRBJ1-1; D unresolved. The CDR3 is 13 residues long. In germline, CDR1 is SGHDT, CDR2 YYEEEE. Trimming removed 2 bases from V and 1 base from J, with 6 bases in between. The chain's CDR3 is CASSLWENTEAFF. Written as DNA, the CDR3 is TGTGCCAGCAGCTTATGGGAGAACACTGAAGCTTTCTTT.

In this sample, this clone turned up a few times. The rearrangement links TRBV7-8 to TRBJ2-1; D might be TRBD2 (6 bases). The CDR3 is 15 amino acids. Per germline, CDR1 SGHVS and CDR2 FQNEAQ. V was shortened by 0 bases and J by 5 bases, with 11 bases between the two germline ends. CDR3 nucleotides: TGTGCCAGCAGCTTAGCACCGGAGGGGCACAATGAGCAGTTCTTC. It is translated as CASSLAPEGHNEQFF.

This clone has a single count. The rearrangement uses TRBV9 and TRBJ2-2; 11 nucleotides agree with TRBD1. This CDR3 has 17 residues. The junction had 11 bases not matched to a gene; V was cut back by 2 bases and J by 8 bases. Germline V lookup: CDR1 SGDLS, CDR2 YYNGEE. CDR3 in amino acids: CASSVAGQGVRSGELFF. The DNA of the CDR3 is TGTGCCAGCAGCGTGGCGGGACAGGGGGTGAGGTCTGGGGAGCTGTTTTTT.

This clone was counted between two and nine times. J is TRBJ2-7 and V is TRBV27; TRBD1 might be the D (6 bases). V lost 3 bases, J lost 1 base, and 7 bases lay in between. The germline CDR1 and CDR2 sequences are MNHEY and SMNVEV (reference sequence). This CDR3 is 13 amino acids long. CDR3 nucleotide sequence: TGTGCCAGCAGTTTGACAGGATCCTACGAGCAGTACTTC. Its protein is CASSLTGSYEQYF.

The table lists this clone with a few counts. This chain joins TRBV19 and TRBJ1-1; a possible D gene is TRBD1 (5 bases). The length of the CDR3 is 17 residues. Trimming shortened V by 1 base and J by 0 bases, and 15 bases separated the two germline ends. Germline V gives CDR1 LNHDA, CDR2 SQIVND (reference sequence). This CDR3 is CASSIVGPGQLNTEAFF. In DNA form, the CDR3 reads TGTGCCAGTAGTATAGTCGGTCCGGGGCAGTTGAACACTGAAGCTTTCTTT.

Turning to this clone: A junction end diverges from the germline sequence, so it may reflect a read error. DNA for the CDR3: TGCGCCAGCAGCCAAGATCGGGGTAGCAATCAGCCCCAGCATTTT. As protein: CASSQDRGSNQPQHF. V usage is TRBV7-2 and J usage is TRBJ1-5; D not resolved. Germline V gene lookup returns CDR1 SGHTA and CDR2 FQGNSA. This CDR3 is built from 15 residues.

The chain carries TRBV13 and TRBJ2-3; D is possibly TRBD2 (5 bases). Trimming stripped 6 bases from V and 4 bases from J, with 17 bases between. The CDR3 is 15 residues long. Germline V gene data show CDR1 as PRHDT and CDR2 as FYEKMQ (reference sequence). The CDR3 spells CASRKTSSGADTQYF. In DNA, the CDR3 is TGTGCCAGCAGAAAAACCTCCTCCGGGGCAGATACGCAGTATTTT.

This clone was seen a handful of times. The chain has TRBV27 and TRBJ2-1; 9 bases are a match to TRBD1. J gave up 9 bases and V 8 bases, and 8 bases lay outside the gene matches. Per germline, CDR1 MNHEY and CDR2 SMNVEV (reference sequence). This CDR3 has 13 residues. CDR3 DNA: TGTGCCAGCGGGTGGACAGGGGACGGTGAGCAGTTCTTC. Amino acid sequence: CASGWTGDGEQFF.

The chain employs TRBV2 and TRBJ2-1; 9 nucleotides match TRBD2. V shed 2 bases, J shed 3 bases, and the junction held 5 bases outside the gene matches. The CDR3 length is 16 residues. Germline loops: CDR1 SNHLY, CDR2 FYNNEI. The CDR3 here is CASSESRGGSYNEQFF. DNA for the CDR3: TGTGCCAGCAGTGAATCGCGGGGGGGCAGCTACAATGAGCAGTTCTTC.

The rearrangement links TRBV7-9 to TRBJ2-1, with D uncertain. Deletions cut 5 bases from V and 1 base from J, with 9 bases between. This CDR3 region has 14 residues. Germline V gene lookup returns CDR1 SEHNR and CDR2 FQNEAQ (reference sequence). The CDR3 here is CASSPLRSYNEQFF. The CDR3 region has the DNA TGTGCCAGCAGCCCCCTCCGGTCCTACAATGAGCAGTTCTTC.

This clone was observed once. CDR3 amino acids: CSVESGEGIDYGYTF. CDR3 DNA: TGCAGCGTTGAATCTGGCGAGGGGATTGACTATGGCTACACCTTC. This chain uses TRBV29-1 with TRBJ1-2, with D possibly matching TRBD1 (5 bases). V was shortened by 2 bases and J by 3 bases, with 16 bases between the two germline ends. Germline CDR1 SQVTM, CDR2 ANQGSEA. CDR3 length: 15 residues. Drawing the rest from reference TRBV29-1 and TRBJ1-2, the complete variable domain is SAVISQKPSRDICQRGTSLTIQCQVDSQVTMMFWYRQQPGQSLTLIATANQGSEATYESGFVIDKFPISRPNLTFSTLTVSNMSPEDSSIYLCSVESGEGIDYGYTFGSGTRLTVV.

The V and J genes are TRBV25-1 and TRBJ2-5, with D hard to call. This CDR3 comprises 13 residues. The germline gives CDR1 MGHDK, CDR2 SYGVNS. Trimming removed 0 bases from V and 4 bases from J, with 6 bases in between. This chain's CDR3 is CASSEYGPETQYF. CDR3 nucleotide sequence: TGTGCCAGCAGTGAATATGGGCCAGAGACCCAGTACTTC.

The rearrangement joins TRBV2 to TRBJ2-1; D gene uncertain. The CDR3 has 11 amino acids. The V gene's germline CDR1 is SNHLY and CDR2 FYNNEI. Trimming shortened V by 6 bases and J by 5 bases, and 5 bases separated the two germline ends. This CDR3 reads CASRKDNEQFF. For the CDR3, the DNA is TGTGCCAGCAGAAAAGACAATGAGCAGTTCTTC.

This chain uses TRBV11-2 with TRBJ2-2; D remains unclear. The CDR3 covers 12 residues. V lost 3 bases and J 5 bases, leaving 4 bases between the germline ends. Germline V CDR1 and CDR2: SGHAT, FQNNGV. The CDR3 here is CASSFATGELFF. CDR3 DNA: TGTGCCAGCAGCTTTGCGACCGGGGAGCTGTTTTTT.

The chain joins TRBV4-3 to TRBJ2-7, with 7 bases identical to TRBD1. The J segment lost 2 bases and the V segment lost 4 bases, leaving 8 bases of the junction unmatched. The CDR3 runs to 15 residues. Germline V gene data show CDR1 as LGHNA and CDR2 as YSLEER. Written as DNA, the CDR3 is TGCGCCAGCAGCCCCTCGGGCCAGGGGGCCTACGAGCAGTACTTC. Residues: CASSPSGQGAYEQYF.